A single sample is the source of the 20 T cell receptor beta chains below, sequenced in a study of molecular identifiers for immune sequencing clone quantification. TCRdb re-called the PCR reads through MiXCR, storing one row per CDR3 protein. The table shows roughly 630,000 distinct CDR3 sequences, with around 25% occurring only once. What was sequenced was naive CD8+ T cells from blood, with Jurkat cell RNA spiked in. Regarding subset: FACS-sorted CD8+CD4-CCR7+CD45RA+ naive T cells. The receptors were gathered from a human donor in good health. Some libraries in this study had Jurkat cell RNA spiked in.

This clonotype was observed a handful of times. V gene TRBV5-1 combines with J gene TRBJ2-1; D is unresolved. This CDR3 contains 15 residues. Per the germline V gene, CDR1 is SGHRS and CDR2 is YFSETQ. Trimming shortened V by 5 bases and J by 8 bases, and 20 bases separated the two germline ends. CDR3 loop: CASSATQGPADEQFF. The DNA of the CDR3 is TGCGCCAGCAGTGCTACTCAAGGCCCAGCAGATGAGCAGTTCTTC.

The chain joins TRBV23-1 to TRBJ2-7; 7 nucleotides line up with TRBD2. TRBV23-1 is labeled an ORF, and its function is uncertain. This CDR3 contains 14 residues. V shed 3 bases and J 2 bases; nucleotides not matched to a gene: 4. For the CDR3, the DNA is TGCGCCAGCAGTCATGGGGCGGGAGCCTACGAGCAGTACTTC. The encoded protein is CASSHGAGAYEQYF.

Of note for this clonotype: Germline is not matched at one junction end, which may reflect a read error. This chain connects TRBV6-6 to TRBJ2-2; no reliable D call. The CDR3 is made up of 12 amino acids. The germline gives CDR1 MNHNY, CDR2 SVGAGI (reference sequence). CDR3 nucleotide sequence: TGTACCAGCAGTTCTACCGCGGGGGAGCTGTTTTTT. Encoded protein: CTSSSTAGELFF.

In regard to this clonotype: Mismatch with germline at one junction end may stem from a read error. This chain connects TRBV27 to TRBJ2-3; 10 positions match TRBD1. Germline V gene sequence: CDR1 MNHEY, CDR2 SMNVEV (reference sequence). The CDR3 runs 16 residues. The CDR3 loop is CASSPQTGGFMDTQHF. The CDR3 coding sequence is TGTGCCAGCAGTCCACAGACAGGGGGCTTCATGGATACGCAGCATTTC.

The rearrangement links TRBV28 to TRBJ1-4; TRBD1 agrees at 7 bases. Germline CDR1 is MDHEN and CDR2 is SYDVKM. Unmatched junction bases numbered 12, after V lost 5 bases and J lost 0 bases. The CDR3 is 18 residues long. CDR3 sequence reads: CASSPPGQIPATNEKLFF. In nucleotides, the CDR3 is TGTGCCAGCAGTCCTCCGGGACAGATACCAGCAACTAATGAAAAACTGTTTTTT.

As concerns this clonotype: This sequence may be a read error, since a much larger clone differs from it by one base. Lacking the conserved final phenylalanine or tryptophan, this CDR3 likely reflects a read error. The chain joins TRBV5-1 to TRBJ1-1; tentative D call: TRBD1 (5 bases). The CDR3 has 14 amino acids. The ends were cut back, 3 bases at V and 4 bases at J, with 13 bases in the middle. Per the germline V gene, CDR1 is SGHRS and CDR2 is YFSETQ. CDR3 sequence: CASSWGGSGTEAFS. CDR3 nucleotide sequence: TGCGCCAGCAGCTGGGGCGGGTCAGGCACTGAAGCTTTCTCT.

V is TRBV20-1 and J is TRBJ2-1, with D unresolved. V lost 3 bases and J lost 7, with 13 bases in between. The germline V gene has CDR1 DFQATT and CDR2 SNEGSKA (reference sequence). This CDR3 spans 13 amino acids. The CDR3 protein is CSASKLVWNEQFF. In DNA, the CDR3 is TGCAGTGCTAGTAAGCTGGTCTGGAATGAGCAGTTCTTC.

This clonotype was seen ten or more times. The chain joins TRBV29-1 to TRBJ2-1, with D hard to call. The germline gives CDR1 SQVTM, CDR2 ANQGSEA. This CDR3 has 12 residues. Trimming cost V 7 bases and J 7 bases, with 14 bases left between them. The CDR3 DNA reads TGCAGCGCCAGACCCGGCAGAAATGAGCAGTTCTTC. It codes for CSARPGRNEQFF.

This chain links TRBV13 with TRBJ2-3; 9 nucleotides line up with TRBD1. Germline values: CDR1 PRHDT, CDR2 FYEKMQ (reference sequence). The CDR3 covers 14 residues. V trimming: 5 bases; J trimming: 5 bases; junction bases outside the gene matches: 5. The CDR3 DNA reads TGTGCCAGCAGCGCTAGGGACAGGGTAGATACGCAGTATTTT. Amino acids: CASSARDRVDTQYF.

This clonotype was observed many times. The chain employs TRBV12-3 or TRBV12-4 and TRBJ2-7; D is possibly TRBD2 (5 bases). This CDR3 is 17 amino acids long. The germline V and J ends were trimmed by 5 bases and 4 bases, with 24 bases remaining between them. The CDR3 reads CASSLTRTGSRMYEQYF. The DNA of the CDR3 is TGTGCCAGCAGTCTAACAAGGACGGGGTCCAGGATGTACGAGCAGTACTTC.

The chain links TRBV28 to TRBJ1-2; the match to TRBD1 covers 7 bases. The V gene end was trimmed by 2 bases and the J gene end by 4 bases; junction bases not matched to a gene: 7. This CDR3 spans 15 amino acids. Germline values: CDR1 MDHEN, CDR2 SYDVKM. In DNA form, the CDR3 reads TGTGCCAGCAGTTTAGGGACAGCGGTCTTCTATGGCTACACCTTC. Amino acids: CASSLGTAVFYGYTF.

This clonotype was seen more than once but under ten times. The V and J genes are TRBV7-2 and TRBJ1-1; D call uncertain. CDR1 is SGHTA and CDR2 is FQGNSA in the germline V gene. This CDR3 has 13 residues. V lost 3 bases and J 3 bases, leaving 8 bases between the germline ends. CDR3: CASSFFAHTEAFF. The CDR3 DNA sequence: TGTGCCAGCAGCTTCTTTGCCCACACTGAAGCTTTCTTT.

Many counts were recorded for this clonotype. This sequence joins TRBV6-5 and TRBJ2-5; TRBD1 is a possible D gene (6 bases). The V end was cut by 5 bases, the J end by 1 base, with 11 bases between. Per germline, CDR1 MNHEY and CDR2 SVGAGI. This CDR3 has 14 amino acids. The CDR3 DNA reads as TGTGCCAGCAGTAACGGACAGAGCCAAGAGACCCAGTACTTC. Translating it yields CASSNGQSQETQYF.

This chain uses TRBV7-9 with TRBJ2-7; no clear D gene. Trimming cost V 5 bases and J 7 bases, with 9 bases left between them. The CDR3 loop spans 11 amino acids. Germline V gene sequence: CDR1 SEHNR, CDR2 FQNEAQ (reference sequence). For the CDR3, the DNA is TGTGCCAGCAGCCCGACGTCGGAGCAGTACTTC. This codes for CASSPTSEQYF.

This clonotype occurred many times. This sequence joins TRBV6-5 and TRBJ2-2; no clear D. CDR1 and CDR2 (germline): MNHEY, SVGAGI. The CDR3 is 15 residues long. Trimming stripped 0 bases from V and 3 bases from J, with 8 bases between. The DNA of the CDR3 is TGTGCCAGCAGTTACTCGCCAGGAGACACCGGGGAGCTGTTTTTT. It translates to CASSYSPGDTGELFF.

Many counts were recorded for this clonotype. The rearrangement joins TRBV28 to TRBJ2-5; 9 bases fit TRBD1. Trimming removed 11 bases from V and 1 base from J; junction bases left unmatched: 5. Germline values: CDR1 MDHEN, CDR2 SYDVKM. The CDR3 is 13 amino acids. The CDR3 nucleotides read TGTGCCGGAAGACAGGGGGGCCAAGAGACCCAGTACTTC. Amino acids: CAGRQGGQETQYF.

Remarks on this clonotype: A much bigger clone sits one base away, suggesting this may be a read error. This chain links TRBV5-6 with TRBJ1-1; D is unclear. Trimming left V 0 bases short and J 9 bases short, with 15 bases between. Germline CDR1 SGHDT, CDR2 YYEEEE. CDR3 length: 14 amino acids. CDR3 in amino acids: CASSLGGGKSKAFF. In DNA form, the CDR3 reads TGTGCCAGCAGCTTGGGTGGAGGGAAGTCTAAAGCTTTCTTT.

This clonotype was seen only a few times. CDR3: CANLYRGRLGAGGTDTQYF. The CDR3 DNA reads TGTGCCAACTTATACAGGGGTCGACTGGGAGCGGGGGGCACAGATACGCAGTATTTT. The V and J genes are TRBV2 and TRBJ2-3; TRBD2 is a possible D gene (8 bases). The CDR3 covers 19 residues. The germline V gene has CDR1 SNHLY and CDR2 FYNNEI. Trimming stripped 10 bases from V and 1 base from J, with 30 bases between.

At least ten counts were recorded for this clonotype. J is TRBJ2-5 and V is TRBV11-2; the D gene could be TRBD1 or TRBD2 (6 bases each). Germline lookup yields CDR1 SGHAT and CDR2 FQNNGV. Trimming shortened V by 5 bases and J by 4 bases, and 17 bases separated the two germline ends. This CDR3 has 15 residues. The CDR3 sequence: CASSPGGGFGETQYF. In DNA, the CDR3 is TGTGCCAGCAGCCCCGGAGGGGGGTTCGGAGAGACCCAGTACTTC.

The chain carries TRBV9 and TRBJ1-4; D is unresolved. This CDR3 has 16 residues. The V gene's germline CDR1 is SGDLS and CDR2 YYNGEE. Trimming removed 3 bases from V and 6 bases from J, with 18 bases in between. CDR3 region: CASSGEGSPRDEKLFF. CDR3 nucleotide sequence: TGTGCCAGCAGCGGGGAGGGATCCCCCAGAGATGAAAAACTGTTTTTT.